A single sample gave rise to the 24 T cell receptor beta chains below, sequenced in a study of shared T cell receptors in the human thymus. Clones were sequenced by immunoSEQ multiplex PCR, and TCRdb holds only the in-frame ones, with some missing. The repertoire includes hundreds of thousands of clones, approximately 88% of them detected once, and approximately 0.01% sits in the top ten. The sample was also reused in another study, on human thymus T cells.

Sequences were obtained from thymocytes. The receptor set was obtained from a boy in the first two years of life with a congenital heart defect.

This clone was found once. This CDR3 is CASRTTTGQGGKGYTF. CDR3 in DNA: TGTGCCAGCAGAACAACCACCGGACAGGGCGGGAAGGGCTACACCTTC. This rearrangement joins TRBV6-6 to TRBJ1-2, with 8 bases matching TRBD1. After removal of 6 bases from V and 8 bases from J, the junction contained 17 bases not matched to a gene. Germline values: CDR1 MNHNY, CDR2 SVGAGI (reference sequence). The CDR3 spans 16 residues.

This clone is a singleton in its sample. This chain uses TRBV9 with TRBJ2-7; TRBD2 is a possible D gene (6 bases). The CDR3 sequence is 15 residues long. Germline V gene sequence: CDR1 SGDLS, CDR2 YYNGEE. The V end was cut by 1 base, the J end by 5 bases, with 16 bases between. CDR3 nucleotide sequence: TGTGCCAGCAGCGTATCGGCGGGGTCCCTAGACGAGCAGTACTTC. It yields the protein CASSVSAGSLDEQYF.

The chain uses TRBV5-4 and TRBJ2-7; TRBD1 is a possible D gene (6 bases). V lost 4 bases and J 8 bases, leaving 13 bases between the germline ends. This CDR3 region has 12 residues. Germline V lookup: CDR1 SGHNT, CDR2 YYREEE (reference sequence). The CDR3 loop is CASSADSFQQYF. The CDR3 nucleotides read TGTGCCAGCAGCGCGGACAGTTTCCAGCAGTACTTC.

The rearrangement links TRBV5-6 to TRBJ2-1; a weak D match, TRBD2 (5 bases). V lost 3 bases and J 4 bases, leaving 17 bases between the germline ends. The germline V gene encodes CDR1 SGHDT and CDR2 YYEEEE. The CDR3 loop spans 16 amino acids. The CDR3 bases are TGTGCCAGCAGCTCGCCCGGGCCTGAGGGATACAATGAGCAGTTCTTC. It encodes CASSSPGPEGYNEQFF.

The V gene is TRBV30, the J gene TRBJ1-5; unclear D gene. The V gene lost 4 bases and the J gene lost 7 bases, with 14 bases spanning the gap. CDR1 and CDR2 from the germline V gene are GTSNPN and SVGIG (reference sequence). This CDR3 contains 13 residues. Here the CDR3 DNA reads TGTGCCTGGACCCCGAGGGCTGGACAGCCCCAGCATTTT. This encodes CAWTPRAGQPQHF.

This chain connects TRBV14 to TRBJ2-7, with TRBD1 as a possible D gene (6 bases). The CDR3 runs 16 residues. The V gene's germline CDR1 is SGHDN and CDR2 FVKESK. Trimming left V 5 bases short and J 0 bases short, with 17 bases between. The CDR3 protein is CASSFGTPSSSYEQYF. The CDR3, as DNA: TGTGCCAGCAGCTTCGGGACACCCAGTAGCTCCTACGAGCAGTACTTC.

The CDR3 is CASSPGREVGNGYTF. DNA of the CDR3: TGTGCCAGCAGTCCCGGACGGGAAGTTGGCAATGGCTACACCTTC. The chain uses TRBV28 and TRBJ1-2; no reliable D call. This CDR3 has 15 residues. Deletions cut 5 bases from V and 6 bases from J, with 19 bases between. Germline V lookup: CDR1 MDHEN, CDR2 SYDVKM.

The rearrangement joins TRBV5-1 to TRBJ2-7, with 8 nucleotides matching TRBD1. V was clipped by 4 bases and J by 6 bases; unmatched bases: 12. CDR3 length equals 15 residues. The germline gives CDR1 SGHRS, CDR2 YFSETQ. The CDR3 DNA is TGCGCCAGCAGCCAAAGCAAGGACAGGGCTGGCGAGCAGTACTTC. The encoded protein is CASSQSKDRAGEQYF.

This chain uses TRBV15 with TRBJ2-5; D gene uncertain. Germline CDR1 is LNHNV and CDR2 is YYDKDF (reference sequence). V lost 1 base, J lost 0 bases, and 9 bases lay in between. CDR3 size: 15 residues. CDR3 loop: CATSRVWADQETQYF. DNA of the CDR3: TGTGCCACCAGCAGAGTTTGGGCCGACCAAGAGACCCAGTACTTC.

The rearrangement uses TRBV4-1 and TRBJ2-7, with TRBD2 identical over 10 bases. The CDR3 covers 18 residues. Trimming removed 0 bases from V and 5 bases from J; junction bases left unmatched: 13. Germline values: CDR1 MGHRA, CDR2 YSYEKL. The DNA for the CDR3 is TGCGCCAGCAGCCAAGAATCGACTAGCGGGCGGGAGGGCCACGAGCAGTACTTC. This codes for CASSQESTSGREGHEQYF.

The rearrangement joins TRBV20-1 to TRBJ2-1; 7 nucleotides agree with TRBD1. Germline loops: CDR1 DFQATT, CDR2 SNEGSKA (reference sequence). The CDR3 is 11 amino acids. V was pared by 5 bases and J by 8 bases, with 3 bases of the junction left unmatched. The CDR3 nucleotides read TGCAGTGCTCGACAGGGCTATGAGCAGTTCTTC. Its protein product is CSARQGYEQFF.

This clone was picked up a small number of times. The V gene is TRBV28, the J gene TRBJ1-4; D gene ambiguous. Germline values: CDR1 MDHEN, CDR2 SYDVKM. This CDR3 has 15 amino acids. Trimming pared 6 bases from V and 12 bases from J, leaving 23 bases between. The CDR3 nucleotides are TGTGCCAGCAGATCCCCCAGAGGGCCCTTGGAGGAACTGTTTTTT. Residues: CASRSPRGPLEELFF. The full variable domain, in which reference TRBV28 and TRBJ1-4 provide the parts outside the CDR3, is DVKVTQSSRYLVKRTGEKVFLECVQDMDHENMFWYRQDPGLGLRLIYFSYDVKMKEKGDIPEGYSVSREKKERFSLILESASTNQTSMYLCASRSPRGPLEELFFGSGTQLSVL.

The gene calls are TRBV9 and TRBJ2-1; 11 positions agree with TRBD2. Germline-derived CDR1 and CDR2 are SGDLS and YYNGEE. This CDR3 is 15 amino acids long. Trimming took 0 bases from V and 6 from J; bases not matched to a gene: 2. The CDR3 DNA is TGTGCCAGCAGCGTAGACCTAGCGGGAGGCAATGAGCAGTTCTTC. This codes for CASSVDLAGGNEQFF. The variable domain in full, completed from reference TRBV9 and TRBJ2-1, reads DSGVTQTPKHLITATGQRVTLRCSPRSGDLSVYWYQQSLDQGLQFLIQYYNGEERAKGNILERFSAQQFPDLHSELNLSSLELGDSALYFCASSVDLAGGNEQFFGPGTRLTVL.

The V and J genes are TRBV6-5 and TRBJ2-7; 8 bases are a match to TRBD1. Germline lookup yields CDR1 MNHEY and CDR2 SVGAGI. Unmatched junction bases numbered 11, after V lost 6 bases and J lost 4 bases. The CDR3 loop spans 15 amino acids. CDR3 residues: CASSYAGQGGYEQYF. CDR3 nucleotide sequence: TGTGCCAGCAGCTACGCTGGACAGGGAGGTTACGAGCAGTACTTC.

The rearrangement joins TRBV12-5 to TRBJ2-3; 7 bases map to TRBD2. The CDR3 runs to 13 residues. V lost 7 bases and J lost 8; bases outside the gene matches: 9. CDR1 is LGHNT and CDR2 is FRNRAP in the germline V gene. Here the CDR3 DNA reads TGTGCTAGTGCCCCTGGGGGGGTCGGTACGCAGTATTTT. Its protein is CASAPGGVGTQYF. The entire variable domain, with the rest obtained from reference TRBV12-5 and TRBJ2-3, is as follows: DARVTQTPRHKVTEMGQEVTMRCQPILGHNTVFWYRQTMMQGLELLAYFRNRAPLDDSGMPKDRFSAEMPDATLATLKIQPSEPRDSAVYFCASAPGGVGTQYFGPGTRLTVL.

The CDR3 DNA is TGTGCCAGCAGCTTAGGGGCTACTAGCACAGATACGCAGTATTTT. This encodes CASSLGATSTDTQYF. This chain connects TRBV7-2 to TRBJ2-3; D is unresolved. Germline V gives CDR1 SGHTA, CDR2 FQGNSA. CDR3 length: 15 residues. Trimming removed 1 base from V and 0 bases from J, with 8 bases in between.

This clone was counted a single time. The chain combines TRBV7-9 with TRBJ2-7; D might be TRBD1 (6 bases). The length of the CDR3 is 14 residues. The germline V and J ends were trimmed by 6 bases and 3 bases, with 15 bases remaining between them. The germline V gene encodes CDR1 SEHNR and CDR2 FQNEAQ (reference sequence). Here the CDR3 reads CASRSRQVRYEQYF. CDR3 in DNA: TGTGCCAGCAGAAGCCGACAGGTCCGCTACGAGCAGTACTTC.

The chain recombines TRBV6-5 with TRBJ2-7, with D maybe TRBD2 (5 bases). CDR3 length: 14 amino acids. Trimming took off 2 bases at V and 5 bases at J, with 13 bases between the two ends. Germline CDR1 and CDR2: MNHEY and SVGAGI. The CDR3 nucleotides read TGTGCCAGCAGTTACAGGTATTTCGGGAACGAGCAGTACTTC. Translating it yields CASSYRYFGNEQYF.

The chain uses TRBV27 and TRBJ1-2; a possible D gene is TRBD1 (5 bases). Trimming took 5 bases from V and 2 from J, leaving 9 bases between them. The CDR3 is 13 amino acids. Germline assignment: CDR1 MNHEY and CDR2 SMNVEV (reference sequence). For the CDR3, the DNA is TGTGCCAGCAGTACGCAGGGAAACTATGGCTACACCTTC. Residues: CASSTQGNYGYTF.

The rearrangement joins TRBV7-2 to TRBJ1-4, with D tentatively TRBD1 (5 bases). This CDR3 region has 16 residues. Trimming shortened V by 0 bases and J by 3 bases, and 11 bases separated the two germline ends. Germline CDR1 SGHTA, CDR2 FQGNSA. The CDR3 sequence: CASSLAGPGPNEKLFF. Here the CDR3 DNA reads TGTGCCAGCAGCTTAGCAGGGCCAGGGCCTAATGAAAAACTGTTTTTT.

This clone has only a few counts. The chain links TRBV18 to TRBJ2-1; the D is unclear. Between the trimmed V and J ends, which lost 3 bases and 6 bases, there was a span of 3 bases. CDR3 length: 11 amino acids. Germline V lookup: CDR1 KGHSH, CDR2 LQKENI. The CDR3 loop reads CASSPSNEQFF. The CDR3, as DNA: TGTGCCAGCTCACCTAGCAATGAGCAGTTCTTC.

The chain uses TRBV6-4 and TRBJ2-3; D is perhaps TRBD1 (5 bases). Trimming took off 0 bases at V and 0 bases at J, with 13 bases between the two ends. Looked up from germline, CDR1 is MRHNA and CDR2 is SNTAGT. The CDR3 extends over 17 amino acids. This CDR3 is CASSDSYWSGSTDTQYF. The CDR3 nucleotides read TGTGCCAGCAGTGACTCGTACTGGTCAGGGAGCACAGATACGCAGTATTTT.

As DNA, the CDR3 is TGTGCCAGCAGTATTTCTAGCGGCAAATACAATGAGCAGTTCTTC. Amino acids: CASSISSGKYNEQFF. This rearrangement joins TRBV27 to TRBJ2-1; 7 bases line up with TRBD2. The V gene end was trimmed by 5 bases and the J gene end by 4 bases; junction bases not matched to a gene: 8. The germline V gene encodes CDR1 MNHEY and CDR2 SMNVEV (reference sequence). CDR3 length: 15 amino acids.

The chain combines TRBV7-9 with TRBJ2-3; 11 positions agree with TRBD2. This CDR3 is built from 15 residues. V dropped 5 bases and J dropped 10; count of bases not matched to a gene: 11. The germline V gene encodes CDR1 SEHNR and CDR2 FQNEAQ (reference sequence). DNA for the CDR3: TGTGCCAGCAGCCTAGGGACTAGCGGCCGAGGCCCGCAGTATTTT. Translated, it gives CASSLGTSGRGPQYF.